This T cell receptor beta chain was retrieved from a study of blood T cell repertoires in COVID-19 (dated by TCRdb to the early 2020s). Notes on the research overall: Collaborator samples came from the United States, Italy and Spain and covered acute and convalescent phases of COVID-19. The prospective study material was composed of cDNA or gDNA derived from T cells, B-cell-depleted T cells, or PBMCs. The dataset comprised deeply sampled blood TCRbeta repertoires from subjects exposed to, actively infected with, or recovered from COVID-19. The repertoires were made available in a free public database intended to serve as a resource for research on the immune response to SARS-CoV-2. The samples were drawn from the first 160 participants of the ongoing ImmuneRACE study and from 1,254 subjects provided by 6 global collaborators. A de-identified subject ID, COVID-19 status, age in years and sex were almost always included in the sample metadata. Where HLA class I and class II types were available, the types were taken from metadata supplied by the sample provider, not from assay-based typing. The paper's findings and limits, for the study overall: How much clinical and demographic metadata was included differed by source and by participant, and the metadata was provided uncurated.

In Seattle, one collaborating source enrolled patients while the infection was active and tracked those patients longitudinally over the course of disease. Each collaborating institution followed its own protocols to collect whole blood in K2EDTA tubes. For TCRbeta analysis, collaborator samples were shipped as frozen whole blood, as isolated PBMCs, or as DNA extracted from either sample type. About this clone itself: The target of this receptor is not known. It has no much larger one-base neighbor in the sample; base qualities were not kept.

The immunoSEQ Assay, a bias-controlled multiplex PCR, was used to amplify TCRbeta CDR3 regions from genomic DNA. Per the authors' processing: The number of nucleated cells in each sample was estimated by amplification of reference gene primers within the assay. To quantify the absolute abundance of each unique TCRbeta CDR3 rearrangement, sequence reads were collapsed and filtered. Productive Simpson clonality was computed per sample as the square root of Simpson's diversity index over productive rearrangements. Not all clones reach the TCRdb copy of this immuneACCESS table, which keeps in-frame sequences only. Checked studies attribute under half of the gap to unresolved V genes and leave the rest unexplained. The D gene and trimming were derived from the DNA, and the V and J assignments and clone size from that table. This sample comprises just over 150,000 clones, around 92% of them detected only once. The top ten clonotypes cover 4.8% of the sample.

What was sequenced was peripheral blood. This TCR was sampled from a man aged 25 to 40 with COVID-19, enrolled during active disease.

The DNA sequence is as follows: TGTGCCAGCAGTTGGGGCATATTCGAGCAGTACTTC. This encodes CASSWGIFEQYF. Recombination linked TRBV2 to TRBJ2-7, with a tentative D gene TRBD1 over 5 matching bases. Trimming removed 5 bases from V and 6 bases from J, leaving 11 bases between the germline ends. Reading the germline V gene gives CDR1 SNHLY and CDR2 FYNNEI. Inclusive of the bounding cysteine and phenylalanine, the CDR3 is 12 residues long. Kept here is only the CDR3 DNA, which spans 36 bases and is read in frame from base 1.